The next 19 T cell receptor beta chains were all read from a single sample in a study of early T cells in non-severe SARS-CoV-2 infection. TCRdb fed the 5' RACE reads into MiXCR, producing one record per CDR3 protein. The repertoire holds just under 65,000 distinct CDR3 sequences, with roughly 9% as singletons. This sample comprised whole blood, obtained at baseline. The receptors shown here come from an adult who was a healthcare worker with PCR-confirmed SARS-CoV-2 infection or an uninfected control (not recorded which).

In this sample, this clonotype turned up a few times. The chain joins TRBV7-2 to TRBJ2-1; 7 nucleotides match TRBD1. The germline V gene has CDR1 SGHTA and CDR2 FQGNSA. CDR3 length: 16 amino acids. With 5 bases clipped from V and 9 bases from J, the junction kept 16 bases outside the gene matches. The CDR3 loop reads CASSPSLGQAKGEQFF. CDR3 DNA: TGTGCCAGCAGCCCATCACTTGGACAGGCGAAAGGTGAGCAGTTCTTC.

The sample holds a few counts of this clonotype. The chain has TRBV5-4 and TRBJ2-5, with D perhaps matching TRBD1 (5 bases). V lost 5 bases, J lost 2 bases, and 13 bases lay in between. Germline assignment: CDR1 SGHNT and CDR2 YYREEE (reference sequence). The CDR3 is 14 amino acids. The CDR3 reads CASSYGQPQETQYF. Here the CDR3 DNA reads TGTGCCAGCAGTTATGGACAACCACAAGAGACCCAGTACTTC.

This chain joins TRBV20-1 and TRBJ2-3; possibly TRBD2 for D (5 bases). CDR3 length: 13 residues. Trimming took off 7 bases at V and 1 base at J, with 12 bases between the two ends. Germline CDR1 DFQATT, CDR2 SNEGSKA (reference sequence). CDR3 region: CSGGGGGTDTQYF. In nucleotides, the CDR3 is TGCAGTGGCGGAGGTGGTGGCACAGATACGCAGTATTTT.

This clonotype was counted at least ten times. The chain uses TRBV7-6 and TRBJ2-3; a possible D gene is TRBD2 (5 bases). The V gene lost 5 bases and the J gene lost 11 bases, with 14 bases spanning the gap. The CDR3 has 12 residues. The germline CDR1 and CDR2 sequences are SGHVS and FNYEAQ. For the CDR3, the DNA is TGTGCCAGCAGCCCCAGGAGCGGCGGGCAGTATTTT. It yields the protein CASSPRSGGQYF. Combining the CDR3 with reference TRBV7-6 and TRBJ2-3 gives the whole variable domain GAGVSQSPRYKVTKRGQDVALRCDPISGHVSLYWYRQALGQGPEFLTYFNYEAQQDKSGLPNDRFSAERPEGSISTLTIQRTEQRDSAMYRCASSPRSGGQYFGPGTRLTVL.

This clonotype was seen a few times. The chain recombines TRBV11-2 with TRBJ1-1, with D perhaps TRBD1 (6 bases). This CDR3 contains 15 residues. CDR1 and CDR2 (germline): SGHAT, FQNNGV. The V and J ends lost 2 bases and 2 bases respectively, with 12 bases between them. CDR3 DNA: TGTGCCAGCAGCTTAAGACAGGTCGGCAACACTGAAGCTTTCTTT. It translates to CASSLRQVGNTEAFF.

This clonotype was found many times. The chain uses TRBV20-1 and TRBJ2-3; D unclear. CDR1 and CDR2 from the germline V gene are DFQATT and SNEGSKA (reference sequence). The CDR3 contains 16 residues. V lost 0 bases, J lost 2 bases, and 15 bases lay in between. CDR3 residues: CSARDVSHGNTDTQYF. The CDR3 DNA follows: TGCAGTGCTAGAGATGTCTCCCACGGAAACACAGATACGCAGTATTTT.

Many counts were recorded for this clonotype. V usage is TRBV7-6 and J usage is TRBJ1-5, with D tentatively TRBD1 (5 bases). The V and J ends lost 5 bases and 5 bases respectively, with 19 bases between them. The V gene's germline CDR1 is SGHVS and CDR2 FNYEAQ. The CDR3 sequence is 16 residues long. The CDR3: CASSPGTARGHQPQHF. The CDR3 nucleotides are TGTGCCAGCAGCCCGGGGACTGCCCGGGGCCATCAGCCCCAGCATTTT.

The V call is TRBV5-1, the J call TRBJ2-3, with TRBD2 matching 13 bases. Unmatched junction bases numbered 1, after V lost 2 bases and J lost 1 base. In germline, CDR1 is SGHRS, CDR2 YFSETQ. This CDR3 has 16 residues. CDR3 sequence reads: CASSFGTSGGTDTQYF. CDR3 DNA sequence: TGCGCCAGCAGCTTCGGGACTAGCGGGGGCACAGATACGCAGTATTTT. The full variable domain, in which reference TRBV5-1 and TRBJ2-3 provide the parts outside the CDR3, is KAGVTQTPRYLIKTRGQQVTLSCSPISGHRSVSWYQQTPGQGLQFLFEYFSETQRNKGNFPGRFSGRQFSNSRSEMNVSTLELGDSALYLCASSFGTSGGTDTQYFGPGTRLTVL.

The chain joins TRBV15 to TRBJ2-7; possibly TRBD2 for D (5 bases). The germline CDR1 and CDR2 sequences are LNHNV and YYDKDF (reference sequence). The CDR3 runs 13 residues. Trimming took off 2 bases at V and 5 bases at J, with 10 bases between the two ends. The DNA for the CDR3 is TGTGCCACCAGCAGATCACTAGTCCACGAGCAGTACTTC. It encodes CATSRSLVHEQYF.

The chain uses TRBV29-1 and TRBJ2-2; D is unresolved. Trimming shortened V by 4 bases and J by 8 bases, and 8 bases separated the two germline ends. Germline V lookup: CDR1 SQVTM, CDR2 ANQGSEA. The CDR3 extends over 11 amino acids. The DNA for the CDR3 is TGCAGCGTTGGAGTTCCTGGGGAGCTGTTTTTT. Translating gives CSVGVPGELFF.

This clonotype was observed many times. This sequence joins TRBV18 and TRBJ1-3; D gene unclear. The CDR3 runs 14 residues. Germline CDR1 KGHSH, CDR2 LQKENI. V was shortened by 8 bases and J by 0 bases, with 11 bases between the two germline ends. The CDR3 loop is CASREESSGNTIYF. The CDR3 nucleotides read TGTGCCAGCCGAGAGGAGAGCTCTGGAAACACCATATATTTT.

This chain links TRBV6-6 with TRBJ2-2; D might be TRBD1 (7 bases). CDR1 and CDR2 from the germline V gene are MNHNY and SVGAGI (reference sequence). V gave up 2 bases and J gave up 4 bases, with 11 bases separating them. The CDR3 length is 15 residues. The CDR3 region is CASSYAGQTTGELFF. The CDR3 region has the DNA TGTGCCAGCAGTTACGCGGGACAGACCACCGGGGAGCTGTTTTTT.

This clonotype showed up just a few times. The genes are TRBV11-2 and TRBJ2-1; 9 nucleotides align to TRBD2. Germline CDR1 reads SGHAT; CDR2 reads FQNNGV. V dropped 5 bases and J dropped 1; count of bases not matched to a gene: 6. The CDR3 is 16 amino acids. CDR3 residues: CASSHWREGSYNEQFF. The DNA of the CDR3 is TGTGCCAGCAGCCACTGGCGGGAGGGATCCTACAATGAGCAGTTCTTC.

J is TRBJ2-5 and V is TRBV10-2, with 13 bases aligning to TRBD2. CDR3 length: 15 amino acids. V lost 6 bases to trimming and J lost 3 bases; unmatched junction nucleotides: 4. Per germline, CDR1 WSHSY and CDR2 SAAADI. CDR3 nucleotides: TGCGCCAGCAGGGGACTAGCGGGAATCAAAGAGACCCAGTACTTC. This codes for CASRGLAGIKETQYF.

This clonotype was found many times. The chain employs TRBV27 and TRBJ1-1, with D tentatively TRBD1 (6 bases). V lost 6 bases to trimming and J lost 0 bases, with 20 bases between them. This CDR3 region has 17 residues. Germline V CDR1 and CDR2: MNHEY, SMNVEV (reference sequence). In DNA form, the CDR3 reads TGTGCCAGCAGCTTGAATTACCCCGGACAGTTGAACACTGAAGCTTTCTTT. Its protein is CASSLNYPGQLNTEAFF.

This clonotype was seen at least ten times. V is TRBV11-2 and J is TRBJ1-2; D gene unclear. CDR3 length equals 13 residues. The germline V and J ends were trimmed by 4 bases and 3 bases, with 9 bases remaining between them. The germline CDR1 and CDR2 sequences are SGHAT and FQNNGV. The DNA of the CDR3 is TGTGCCAGCAGCTCCTCATTTCACTATGGCTACACCTTC. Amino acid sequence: CASSSSFHYGYTF.

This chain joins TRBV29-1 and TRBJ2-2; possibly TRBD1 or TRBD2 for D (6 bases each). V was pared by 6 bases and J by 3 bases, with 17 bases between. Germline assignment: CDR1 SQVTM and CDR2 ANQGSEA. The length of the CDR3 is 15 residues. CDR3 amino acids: CSVFFGGRYTGELFF. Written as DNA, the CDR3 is TGCAGCGTATTTTTCGGGGGCCGGTACACCGGGGAGCTGTTTTTT.

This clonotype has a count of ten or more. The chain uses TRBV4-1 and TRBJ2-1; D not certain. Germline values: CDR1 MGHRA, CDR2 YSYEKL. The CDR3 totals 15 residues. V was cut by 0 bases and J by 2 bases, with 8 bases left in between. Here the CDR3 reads CASSQDPGPYNEQFF. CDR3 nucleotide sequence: TGCGCCAGCAGCCAAGATCCGGGCCCCTACAATGAGCAGTTCTTC.

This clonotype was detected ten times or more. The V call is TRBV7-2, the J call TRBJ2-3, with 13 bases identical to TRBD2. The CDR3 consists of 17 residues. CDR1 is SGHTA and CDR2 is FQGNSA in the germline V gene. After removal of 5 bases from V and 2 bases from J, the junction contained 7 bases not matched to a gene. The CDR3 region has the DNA TGTGCCAGCAGCGGGGGACTAGCGGGGACCCTCACAGATACGCAGTATTTT. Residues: CASSGGLAGTLTDTQYF.